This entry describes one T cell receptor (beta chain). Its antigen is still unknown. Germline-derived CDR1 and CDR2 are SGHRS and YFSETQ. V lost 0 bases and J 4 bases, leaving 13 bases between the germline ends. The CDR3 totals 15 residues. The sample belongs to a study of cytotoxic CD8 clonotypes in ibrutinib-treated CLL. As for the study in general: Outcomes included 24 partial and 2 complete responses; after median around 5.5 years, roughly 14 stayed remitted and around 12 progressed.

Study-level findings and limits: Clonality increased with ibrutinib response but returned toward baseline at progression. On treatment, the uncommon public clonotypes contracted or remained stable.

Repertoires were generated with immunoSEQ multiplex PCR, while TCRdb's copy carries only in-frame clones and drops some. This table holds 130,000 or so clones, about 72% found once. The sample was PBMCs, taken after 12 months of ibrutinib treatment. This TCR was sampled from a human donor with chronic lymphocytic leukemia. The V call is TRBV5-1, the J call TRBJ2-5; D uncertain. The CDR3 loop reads CASSLAKSLSETQYF. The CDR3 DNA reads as TGCGCCAGCAGCTTGGCCAAGTCGCTTTCAGAGACCCAGTACTTC.